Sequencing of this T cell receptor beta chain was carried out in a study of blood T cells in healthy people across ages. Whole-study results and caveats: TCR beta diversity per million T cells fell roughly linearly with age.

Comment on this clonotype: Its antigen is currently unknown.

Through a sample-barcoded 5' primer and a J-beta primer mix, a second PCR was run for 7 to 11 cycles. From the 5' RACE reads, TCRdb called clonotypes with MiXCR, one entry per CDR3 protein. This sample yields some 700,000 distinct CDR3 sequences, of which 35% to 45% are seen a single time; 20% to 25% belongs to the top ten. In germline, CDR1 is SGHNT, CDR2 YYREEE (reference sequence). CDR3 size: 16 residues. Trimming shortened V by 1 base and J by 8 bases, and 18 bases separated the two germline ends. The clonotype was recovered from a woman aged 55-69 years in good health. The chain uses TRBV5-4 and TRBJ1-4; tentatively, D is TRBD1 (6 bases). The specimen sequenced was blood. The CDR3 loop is CASSLTEGGLKEKLFF. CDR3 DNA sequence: TGTGCCAGCAGCTTGACGGAAGGGGGGCTAAAAGAAAAACTGTTTTTT.